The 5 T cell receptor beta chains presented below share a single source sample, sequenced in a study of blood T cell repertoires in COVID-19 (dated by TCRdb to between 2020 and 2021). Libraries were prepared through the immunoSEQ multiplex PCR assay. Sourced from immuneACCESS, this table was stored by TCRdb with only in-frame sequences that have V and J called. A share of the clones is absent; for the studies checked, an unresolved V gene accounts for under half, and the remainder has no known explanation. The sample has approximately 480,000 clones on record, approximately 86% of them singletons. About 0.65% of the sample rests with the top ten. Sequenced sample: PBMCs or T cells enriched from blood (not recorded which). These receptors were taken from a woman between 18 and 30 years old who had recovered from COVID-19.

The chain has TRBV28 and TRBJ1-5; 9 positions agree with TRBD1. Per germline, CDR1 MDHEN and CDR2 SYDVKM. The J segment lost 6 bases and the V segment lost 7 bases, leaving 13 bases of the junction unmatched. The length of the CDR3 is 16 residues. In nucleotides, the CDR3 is TGTGCCAGCACCTCCCCCGGACAGGGGACTAGTCAGCCCCAGCATTTT. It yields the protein CASTSPGQGTSQPQHF.

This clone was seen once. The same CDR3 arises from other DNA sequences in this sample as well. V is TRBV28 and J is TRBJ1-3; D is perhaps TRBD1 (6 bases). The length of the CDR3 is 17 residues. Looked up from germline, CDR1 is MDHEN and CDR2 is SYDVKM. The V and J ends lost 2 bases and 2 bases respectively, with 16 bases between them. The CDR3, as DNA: TGTGCCAGCAGTTTACCCGGAACAGGGATTACTGGAAACACCATATATTTT. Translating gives CASSLPGTGITGNTIYF.

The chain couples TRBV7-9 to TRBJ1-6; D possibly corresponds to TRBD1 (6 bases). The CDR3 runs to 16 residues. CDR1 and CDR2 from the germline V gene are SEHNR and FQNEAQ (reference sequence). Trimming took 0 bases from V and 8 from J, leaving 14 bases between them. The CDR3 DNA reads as TGTGCCAGCAGCTTAGCACCTTCAGGGGATCATTCACCCCTCCACTTT. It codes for CASSLAPSGDHSPLHF.

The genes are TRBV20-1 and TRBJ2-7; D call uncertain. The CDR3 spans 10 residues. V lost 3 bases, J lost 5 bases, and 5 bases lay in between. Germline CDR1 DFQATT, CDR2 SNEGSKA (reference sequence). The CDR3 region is CSASRDEQYF. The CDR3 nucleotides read TGCAGTGCTAGTCGCGACGAGCAGTACTTC.

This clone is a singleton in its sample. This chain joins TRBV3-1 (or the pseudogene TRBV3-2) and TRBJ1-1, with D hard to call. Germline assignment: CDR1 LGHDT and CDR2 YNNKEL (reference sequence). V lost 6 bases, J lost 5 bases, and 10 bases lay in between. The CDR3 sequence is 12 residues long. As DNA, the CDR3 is TGTGCCAGCAGTCGCGAGCTAACTGAAGCTTTCTTT. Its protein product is CASSRELTEAFF.